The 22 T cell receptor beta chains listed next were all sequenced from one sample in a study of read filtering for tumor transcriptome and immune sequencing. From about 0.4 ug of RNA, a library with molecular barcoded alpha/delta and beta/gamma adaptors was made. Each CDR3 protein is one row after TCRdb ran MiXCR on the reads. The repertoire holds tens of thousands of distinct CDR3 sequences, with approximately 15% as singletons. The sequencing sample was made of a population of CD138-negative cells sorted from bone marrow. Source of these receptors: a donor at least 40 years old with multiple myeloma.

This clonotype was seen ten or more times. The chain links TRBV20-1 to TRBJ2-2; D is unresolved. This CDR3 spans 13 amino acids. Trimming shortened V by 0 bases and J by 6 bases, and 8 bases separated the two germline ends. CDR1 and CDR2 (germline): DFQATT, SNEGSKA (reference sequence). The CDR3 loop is CSARERSAGELFF. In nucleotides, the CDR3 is TGCAGTGCTAGAGAACGGAGCGCCGGGGAGCTGTTTTTT.

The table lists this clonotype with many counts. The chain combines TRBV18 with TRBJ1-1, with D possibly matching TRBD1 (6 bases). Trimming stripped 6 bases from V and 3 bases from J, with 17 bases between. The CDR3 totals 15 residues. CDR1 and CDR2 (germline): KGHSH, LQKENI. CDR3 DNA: TGTGCCAGCTCCCGTCGCAGGGGAGTGGACACTGAAGCTTTCTTT. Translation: CASSRRRGVDTEAFF.

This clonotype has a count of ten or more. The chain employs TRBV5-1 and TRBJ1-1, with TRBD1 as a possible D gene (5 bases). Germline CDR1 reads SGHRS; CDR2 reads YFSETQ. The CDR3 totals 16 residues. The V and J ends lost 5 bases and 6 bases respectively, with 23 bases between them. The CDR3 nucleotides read TGCGCCAGCAGTTCTCTTCCGGGGCTAAGCTTATCTGAAGCTTTCTTT. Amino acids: CASSSLPGLSLSEAFF.

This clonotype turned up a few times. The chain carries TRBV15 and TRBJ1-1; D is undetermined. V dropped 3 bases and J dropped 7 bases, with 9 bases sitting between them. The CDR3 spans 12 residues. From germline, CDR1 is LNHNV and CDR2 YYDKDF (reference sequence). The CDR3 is CATSSDGNEAFF. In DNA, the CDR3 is TGTGCCACCAGCAGCGACGGGAATGAAGCTTTCTTT.

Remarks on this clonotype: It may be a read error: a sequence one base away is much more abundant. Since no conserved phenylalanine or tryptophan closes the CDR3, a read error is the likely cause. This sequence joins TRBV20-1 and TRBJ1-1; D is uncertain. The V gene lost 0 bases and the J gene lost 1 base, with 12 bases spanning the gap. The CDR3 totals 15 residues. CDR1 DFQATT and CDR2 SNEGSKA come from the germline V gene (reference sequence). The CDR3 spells CSARDRKKGNTEAFS. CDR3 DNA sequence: TGCAGTGCTAGAGATAGAAAGAAGGGGAACACTGAAGCTTTCTCT.

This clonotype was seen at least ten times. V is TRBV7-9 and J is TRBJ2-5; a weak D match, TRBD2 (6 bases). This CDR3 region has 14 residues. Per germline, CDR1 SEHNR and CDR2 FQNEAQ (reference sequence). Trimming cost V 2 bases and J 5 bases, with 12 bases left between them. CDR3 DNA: TGTGCCAGCAGCTTATACGGGAGCGGCGAGACCCAGTACTTC. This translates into CASSLYGSGETQYF.

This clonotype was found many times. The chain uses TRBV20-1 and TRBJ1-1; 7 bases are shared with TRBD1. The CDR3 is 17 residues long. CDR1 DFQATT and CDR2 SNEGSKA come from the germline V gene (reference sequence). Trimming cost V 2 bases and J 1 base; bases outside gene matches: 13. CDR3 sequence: CSARPDRPAVWNTEAFF. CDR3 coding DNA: TGCAGTGCTAGACCGGACAGGCCGGCCGTGTGGAACACTGAAGCTTTCTTT.

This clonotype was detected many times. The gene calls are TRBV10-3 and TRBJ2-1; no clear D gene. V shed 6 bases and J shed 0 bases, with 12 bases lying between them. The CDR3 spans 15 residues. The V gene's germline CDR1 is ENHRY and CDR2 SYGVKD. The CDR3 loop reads CAIRGSGGSYNEQFF. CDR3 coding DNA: TGTGCCATCAGGGGGTCCGGCGGCTCCTACAATGAGCAGTTCTTC.

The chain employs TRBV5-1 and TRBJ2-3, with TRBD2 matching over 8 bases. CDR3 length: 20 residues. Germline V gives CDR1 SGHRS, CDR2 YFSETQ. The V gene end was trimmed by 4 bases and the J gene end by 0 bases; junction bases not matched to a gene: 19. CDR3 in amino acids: CASSPGRGDSGRSSTDTQYF. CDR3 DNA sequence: TGCGCCAGCAGCCCCGGGAGGGGTGATAGCGGGCGATCTAGCACAGATACGCAGTATTTT.

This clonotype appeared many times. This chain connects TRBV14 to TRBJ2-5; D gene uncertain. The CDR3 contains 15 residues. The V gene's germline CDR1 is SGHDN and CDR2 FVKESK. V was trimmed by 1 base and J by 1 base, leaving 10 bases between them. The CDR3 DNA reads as TGTGCCAGCAGCCAAGCGACACACCCCCAAGAGACCCAGTACTTC. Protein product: CASSQATHPQETQYF.

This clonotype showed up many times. The CDR3 coding sequence is TGCAGTGCTAGAGCGAAACAGGGGAATACCGGGGAGCTGTTTTTT. Its protein product is CSARAKQGNTGELFF. V gene TRBV20-1 combines with J gene TRBJ2-2, with 7 nucleotides matching TRBD1. Germline CDR1 is DFQATT and CDR2 is SNEGSKA (reference sequence). The CDR3 totals 15 residues. Unmatched junction bases numbered 7, after V lost 1 base and J lost 5 bases.

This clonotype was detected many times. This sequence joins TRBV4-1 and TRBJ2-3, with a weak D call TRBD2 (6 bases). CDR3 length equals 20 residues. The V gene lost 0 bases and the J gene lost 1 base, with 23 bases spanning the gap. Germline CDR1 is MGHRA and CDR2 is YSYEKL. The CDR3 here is CASSQDPRASVQSRTDTQYF. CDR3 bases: TGCGCCAGCAGCCAAGATCCGAGGGCTAGCGTTCAATCTCGCACAGATACGCAGTATTTT.

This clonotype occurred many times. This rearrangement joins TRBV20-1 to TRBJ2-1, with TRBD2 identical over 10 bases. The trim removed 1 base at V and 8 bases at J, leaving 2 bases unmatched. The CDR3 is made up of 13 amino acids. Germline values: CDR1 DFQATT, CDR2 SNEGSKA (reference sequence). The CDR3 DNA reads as TGCAGTGCTAGAGCCGGACTAGCGGATGAGCAGTTCTTC. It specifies CSARAGLADEQFF.

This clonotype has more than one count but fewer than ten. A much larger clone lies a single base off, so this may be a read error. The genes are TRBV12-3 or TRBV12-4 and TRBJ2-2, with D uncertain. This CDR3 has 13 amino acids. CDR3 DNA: TGTGCCAGCAGTCTTAGGAAGTCCGGTGAGCTGTTTTTT. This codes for CASSLRKSGELFF.

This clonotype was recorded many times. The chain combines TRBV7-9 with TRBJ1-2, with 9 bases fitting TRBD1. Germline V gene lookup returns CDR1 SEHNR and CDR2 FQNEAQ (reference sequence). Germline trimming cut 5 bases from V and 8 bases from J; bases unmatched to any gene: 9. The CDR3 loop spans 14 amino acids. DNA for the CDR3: TGTGCCAGCAGCCTTCGGGGGACAGGGAACGGCTACACCTTC. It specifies CASSLRGTGNGYTF.

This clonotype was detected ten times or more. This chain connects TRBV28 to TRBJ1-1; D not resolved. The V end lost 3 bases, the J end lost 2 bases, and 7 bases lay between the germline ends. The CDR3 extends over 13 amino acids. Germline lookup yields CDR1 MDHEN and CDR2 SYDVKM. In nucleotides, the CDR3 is TGTGCCAGCAGTTTCGGACGAAACACTGAAGCTTTCTTT. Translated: CASSFGRNTEAFF.

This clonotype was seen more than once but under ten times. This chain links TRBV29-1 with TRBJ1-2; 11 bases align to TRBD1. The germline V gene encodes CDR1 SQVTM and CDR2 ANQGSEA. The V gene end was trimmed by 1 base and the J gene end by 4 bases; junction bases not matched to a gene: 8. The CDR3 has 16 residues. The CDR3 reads CSVEGHRDRGTYGYTF. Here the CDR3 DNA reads TGCAGCGTTGAAGGGCACCGGGACAGGGGGACCTATGGCTACACCTTC.

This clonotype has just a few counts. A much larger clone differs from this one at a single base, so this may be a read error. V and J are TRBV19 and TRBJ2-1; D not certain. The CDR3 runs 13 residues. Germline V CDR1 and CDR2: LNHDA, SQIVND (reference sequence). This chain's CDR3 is CASRPRRDNGQFF. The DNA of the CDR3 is TGTGCCAGTAGGCCCCGCAGAGACAATGGGCAGTTCTTC. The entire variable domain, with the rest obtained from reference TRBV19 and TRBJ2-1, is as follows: DGGITQSPKYLFRKEGQNVTLSCEQNLNHDAMYWYRQDPGQGLRLIYYSQIVNDFQKGDIAEGYSVSREKKESFPLTVTSAQKNPTAFYLCASRPRRDNGQFFGPGTRLTVL.

Here the CDR3 reads CASSLGGAGPTEEQYF. The DNA of the CDR3 is TGCGCCAGCAGCTTGGGTGGGGCGGGACCCACTGAGGAGCAGTACTTC. This chain uses TRBV5-1 with TRBJ2-7; TRBD2 might be the D (6 bases). The CDR3 is 16 amino acids. The ends were cut back, 0 bases at V and 7 bases at J, with 20 bases in the middle. From germline, CDR1 is SGHRS and CDR2 YFSETQ.

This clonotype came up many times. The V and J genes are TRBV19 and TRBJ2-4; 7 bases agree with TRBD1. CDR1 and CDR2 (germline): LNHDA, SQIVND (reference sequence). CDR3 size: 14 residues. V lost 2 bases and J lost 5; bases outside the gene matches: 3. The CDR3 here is CASSIRDSQNIQYF. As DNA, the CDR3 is TGTGCCAGTAGTATAAGGGACAGCCAAAACATTCAGTACTTC.

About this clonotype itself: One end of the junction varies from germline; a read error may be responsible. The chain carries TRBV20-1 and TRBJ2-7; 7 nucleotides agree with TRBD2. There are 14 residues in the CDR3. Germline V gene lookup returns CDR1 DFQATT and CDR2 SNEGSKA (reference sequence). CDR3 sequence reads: CSATPGTKSCEQYF. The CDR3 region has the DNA TGCAGTGCTACCCCCGGGACTAAATCCTGCGAGCAGTACTTC.

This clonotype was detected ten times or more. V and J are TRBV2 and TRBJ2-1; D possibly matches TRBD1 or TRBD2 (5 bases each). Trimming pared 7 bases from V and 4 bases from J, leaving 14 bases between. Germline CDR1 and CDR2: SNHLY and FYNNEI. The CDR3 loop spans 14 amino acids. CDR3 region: CASMRGPTYNEQFF. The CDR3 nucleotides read TGTGCCAGCATGAGGGGCCCGACTTACAATGAGCAGTTCTTC. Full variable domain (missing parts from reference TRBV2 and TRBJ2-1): EPEVTQTPSHQVTQMGQEVILRCVPISNHLYFYWYRQILGQKVEFLVSFYNNEISEKSEIFDDQFSVERPDGSNFTLKIRSTKLEDSAMYFCASMRGPTYNEQFFGPGTRLTVL.